This paragraph covers one T cell receptor beta chain sequence. This specimen belongs to a study of T-cell reconstitution after alpha-beta-depleted transplantation in children. Construction of the TCRbeta library involved unique molecular identifiers. TCRdb redid the calling of the PCR reads with MiXCR, one entry per CDR3 protein. The sample consists of more than 400,000 distinct CDR3 sequences, about 45% of them appearing once. This CDR3 spans 18 amino acids. V dropped 3 bases and J dropped 0; count of bases not matched to a gene: 7. Germline CDR1 is SGHRS and CDR2 is YFSETQ. This TCR derives from a girl between 2 and 10 years old with aplastic anemia, due to receive a stem cell transplant. This chain links TRBV5-1 with TRBJ2-1; 12 bases fit TRBD2. The material was PBMCs, obtained before TCRalphabeta/CD19-depleted stem cell transplant. The CDR3 region is CASSSPTSGGISYNEQFF. The CDR3 region has the DNA TGCGCCAGCAGCTCTCCGACTAGCGGGGGTATCTCCTACAATGAGCAGTTCTTC.